Each of the 28 T cell receptor beta chains below was sequenced from the same sample in a study of T-cell memory formation after mild COVID-19. MiXCR was run by TCRdb on the 5' RACE reads, yielding one entry per CDR3 protein. The table has roughly 600,000 distinct CDR3 sequences, over 15% seen once; the top ten hold 12%. Sequencing was performed on PBMCs or a T cell subset sorted from them (not recorded which). The receptors here all came from an adult woman who had mild COVID-19 (a few samples of this study predate the infection). Cell type and time point are not known.

V is TRBV30 and J is TRBJ1-4, with D unresolved. The CDR3 is 12 residues long. Per germline, CDR1 GTSNPN and CDR2 SVGIG (reference sequence). Trimming left V 2 bases short and J 13 bases short, with 14 bases between. Here the CDR3 reads CAWSPTPNLLFF. For the CDR3, the DNA is TGTGCCTGGAGTCCAACTCCGAATTTACTGTTTTTT.

This clonotype was seen many times. The chain is built from TRBV7-9 and TRBJ1-1, with D perhaps TRBD1 (5 bases). The length of the CDR3 is 12 residues. With 1 base removed from V and 6 bases from J, the gap between germline ends came to 6 bases. Germline V gene lookup returns CDR1 SEHNR and CDR2 FQNEAQ (reference sequence). CDR3 region: CASSLGGAEAFF. For the CDR3, the DNA is TGTGCCAGCAGCTTAGGGGGGGCTGAAGCTTTCTTT. Using reference TRBV7-9 and TRBJ1-1 for the parts outside the CDR3, the full variable domain is DTGVSQNPRHKITKRGQNVTFRCDPISEHNRLYWYRQTLGQGPEFLTYFQNEAQLEKSRLLSDRFSAERPKGSFSTLEIQRTEQGDSAMYLCASSLGGAEAFFGQGTRLTVV.

In this sample, this clonotype turned up a few times. V is TRBV7-2 and J is TRBJ2-7; tentatively, D is TRBD1 or TRBD2 (5 bases each). The CDR3 has 16 amino acids. The ends were cut back, 1 base at V and 3 bases at J, with 16 bases in the middle. Germline V gives CDR1 SGHTA, CDR2 FQGNSA. The CDR3, as DNA: TGTGCCAGCAGCTTAGGGGGGAACCCTGGGTTCTACGAGCAGTACTTC. Translation gives CASSLGGNPGFYEQYF.

This clonotype has a handful of counts. The chain combines TRBV7-2 with TRBJ1-5, with D possibly TRBD1 on 5 matching bases. The germline CDR1 and CDR2 sequences are SGHTA and FQGNSA. The CDR3 has 15 amino acids. Trimming removed 3 bases at V and 6 bases at J, with 15 bases between. The CDR3 loop reads CASSLTSGRGQPQHF. CDR3 sequence (DNA): TGTGCCAGCAGCTTGACGTCAGGGCGGGGTCAGCCCCAGCATTTT.

This clonotype was picked up a small number of times. The chain links TRBV12-3 or TRBV12-4 to TRBJ1-2, with a weak D call TRBD1 (6 bases). Trimming took 3 bases from V and 6 from J, leaving 14 bases between them. The CDR3 is made up of 14 amino acids. CDR3 amino acids: CASSFWGRGNGYTF. The CDR3 DNA is TGTGCCAGCAGTTTCTGGGGGCGCGGGAATGGCTACACCTTC.

The table lists this clonotype with many counts. V and J are TRBV10-3 and TRBJ2-1, with 7 nucleotides matching TRBD1. The CDR3 is 13 amino acids. CDR1 and CDR2 from the germline V gene are ENHRY and SYGVKD. V was clipped by 6 bases and J by 5 bases; unmatched bases: 4. CDR3 amino acids: CAIRGQPDNEQFF. The CDR3, as DNA: TGTGCCATCAGGGGACAGCCTGACAATGAGCAGTTCTTC.

This clonotype was found a few times. This CDR3 is CASGQGEQFF. CDR3 nucleotides: TGCGCCAGCGGACAAGGTGAGCAGTTCTTC. V usage is TRBV5-1 and J usage is TRBJ2-1; a possible D gene is TRBD1 (5 bases). The germline V gene has CDR1 SGHRS and CDR2 YFSETQ. The CDR3 contains 10 residues. The V gene lost 7 bases and the J gene lost 9 bases, with 8 bases spanning the gap.

This clonotype was counted a few times. The CDR3 nucleotides read TGTGCCAGCAGCCCGGGTCCCCCCGAGCAGTACTTC. As protein: CASSPGPPEQYF. The chain uses TRBV25-1 and TRBJ2-7; D uncertain. This CDR3 has 12 residues. Trimming shortened V by 6 bases and J by 6 bases, and 12 bases separated the two germline ends. Germline values: CDR1 MGHDK, CDR2 SYGVNS.

The sample holds a few counts of this clonotype. The V gene is TRBV20-1, the J gene TRBJ1-1; no definite D call. Per germline, CDR1 DFQATT and CDR2 SNEGSKA (reference sequence). CDR3 length equals 13 residues. Trimming stripped 7 bases from V and 1 base from J, with 13 bases between. CDR3 bases: TGCAGTGTCCCCCCCCGAACGAACACTGAAGCTTTCTTT. This sequence encodes CSVPPRTNTEAFF.

The DNA of the CDR3 is TGTGCCAGCAGCTTTCTTTTCAGGGAGCAGTACTTC. As protein: CASSFLFREQYF. The chain carries TRBV5-6 and TRBJ2-7; no firm D call. Germline CDR1 is SGHDT and CDR2 is YYEEEE. The CDR3 is made up of 12 amino acids. The V gene lost 2 bases and the J gene lost 7 bases, with 10 bases spanning the gap.

This clonotype showed up just a few times. The chain recombines TRBV7-6 with TRBJ2-2; unclear D gene. Per the germline V gene, CDR1 is SGHVS and CDR2 is FNYEAQ. V lost 1 base to trimming and J lost 7 bases, with 16 bases between them. The CDR3 is 16 residues long. The CDR3 DNA follows: TGTGCCAGCAGCTTAGATCAGGAAGACCTCCACGGGGAGCTGTTTTTT. This gives the protein CASSLDQEDLHGELFF.

This clonotype was counted only a few times. The chain recombines TRBV15 with TRBJ1-2; D is possibly TRBD1 (5 bases). Deletions cut 0 bases from V and 4 bases from J, with 12 bases between. In germline, CDR1 is LNHNV, CDR2 YYDKDF (reference sequence). The CDR3 spans 15 residues. CDR3 residues: CATSRDRQGSYGYTF. The CDR3 DNA sequence: TGTGCCACCAGCAGAGATCGCCAGGGAAGCTATGGCTACACCTTC.

Ten or more counts support this clonotype. A read error may account for a junction end that differs from germline. The chain employs TRBV12-3 or TRBV12-4 and TRBJ2-3; 9 bases match TRBD2. CDR3 length: 15 amino acids. In DNA, the CDR3 is TGTGCCAGCAGATTAGCGGGAGAGGGCACAGATACGCAGTATTTT. This encodes CASRLAGEGTDTQYF.

This clonotype was seen only a few times. J is TRBJ1-1 and V is TRBV6-5; D is possibly TRBD1 (6 bases). From germline, CDR1 is MNHEY and CDR2 SVGAGI. The germline V and J ends were trimmed by 6 bases and 0 bases, with 11 bases remaining between them. This CDR3 contains 14 residues. The CDR3 DNA follows: TGTGCCAGCAGCAGGGGACGACTGAACACTGAAGCTTTCTTT. The encoded protein is CASSRGRLNTEAFF.

This clonotype was picked up a small number of times. The chain links TRBV21-1 to TRBJ2-7; the table assigns TRBD1, which was not confirmed against the DNA. TRBV21-1 constitutes a pseudogene. This CDR3 has 16 amino acids. Here the CDR3 DNA reads TGTGCCAGCAGCAAAATCCGGGTCCCGAAGATACACGAGCAGTACTTC. Protein: CASSKIRVPKIHEQYF.

This clonotype was detected a few times. This chain joins TRBV5-4 and TRBJ2-6; 8 bases align to TRBD1. The ends lost 4 bases at V and 1 base at J; junction bases unmatched: 4. CDR1 SGHNT and CDR2 YYREEE come from the germline V gene (reference sequence). The CDR3 runs to 16 residues. CDR3 protein: CASSADRDSGANVLTF. DNA for the CDR3: TGTGCCAGCAGCGCGGACAGGGATTCTGGGGCCAACGTCCTGACTTTC.

The rearrangement links TRBV5-4 to TRBJ2-2; possibly TRBD1 for D (5 bases). This CDR3 is 15 amino acids long. Trimming stripped 0 bases from V and 4 bases from J, with 10 bases between. Germline lookup yields CDR1 SGHNT and CDR2 YYREEE (reference sequence). CDR3 protein: CASSLGQGVTGELFF. CDR3 coding DNA: TGTGCCAGCAGCTTGGGGCAGGGTGTCACCGGGGAGCTGTTTTTT. The whole variable domain, remainder taken from reference TRBV5-4 and TRBJ2-2, is ETGVTQSPTHLIKTRGQQVTLRCSSQSGHNTVSWYQQALGQGPQFIFQYYREEENGRGNFPPRFSGLQFPNYSSELNVNALELDDSALYLCASSLGQGVTGELFFGEGSRLTVL.

This clonotype has only a few counts. V and J are TRBV7-3 and TRBJ2-2; maybe TRBD2 (5 bases). Germline values: CDR1 SGHTA, CDR2 FQGTGA. This CDR3 has 17 amino acids. The V gene lost 2 bases and the J gene lost 3 bases, with 16 bases spanning the gap. The CDR3 spells CASSLGGNSDYTGELFF. For the CDR3, the DNA is TGTGCCAGCAGCTTAGGAGGCAATAGCGACTACACCGGGGAGCTGTTTTTT.

The chain carries TRBV29-1 and TRBJ1-6; 8 bases match TRBD1. The CDR3 extends over 13 amino acids. Looked up from germline, CDR1 is SQVTM and CDR2 is ANQGSEA. J lost 6 bases, V lost 4 bases, and 2 bases had no gene match. The CDR3 loop is CSVADRANSPLHF. CDR3 nucleotides: TGCAGCGTTGCGGACAGGGCTAATTCACCCCTCCACTTT.

This clonotype turned up a few times. CDR3 sequence reads: CASSLDRGEGNTIYF. The CDR3 DNA reads TGTGCCAGCAGCTTAGATCGGGGAGAAGGAAACACCATATATTTT. The J gene is TRBJ1-3, the V gene TRBV11-2; D gene ambiguous. There are 15 residues in the CDR3. Trimming stripped 0 bases from V and 4 bases from J, with 10 bases between. Germline CDR1 is SGHAT and CDR2 is FQNNGV.

This chain uses TRBV5-4 with TRBJ1-1; D is unclear. The V end lost 0 bases, the J end lost 3 bases, and 12 bases lay between the germline ends. Germline values: CDR1 SGHNT, CDR2 YYREEE (reference sequence). This CDR3 spans 15 amino acids. CDR3 in DNA: TGTGCCAGCAGCTTGGCCCATCGTGGGGACACTGAAGCTTTCTTT. It specifies CASSLAHRGDTEAFF.

The gene calls are TRBV12-3 or TRBV12-4 and TRBJ1-1; no definite D call. This CDR3 has 15 residues. The ends were cut back, 0 bases at V and 3 bases at J, with 11 bases in the middle. CDR3 sequence: CASSLALGIHTEAFF. In DNA form, the CDR3 reads TGTGCCAGCAGTTTAGCGCTGGGGATACACACTGAAGCTTTCTTT.

V is TRBV7-6 and J is TRBJ2-1; D may be TRBD2 (6 bases). The CDR3 totals 16 residues. Trimming left V 3 bases short and J 10 bases short, with 22 bases between. Germline V gene data show CDR1 as SGHVS and CDR2 as FNYEAQ. The CDR3: CASSLSVGTPPIEQFF. In DNA, the CDR3 is TGTGCCAGCAGCTTGAGTGTCGGGACTCCCCCAATCGAGCAGTTCTTC.

In this sample, this clonotype turned up many times. The V call is TRBV24-1, the J call TRBJ2-5; D unresolved. This CDR3 comprises 13 residues. The germline CDR1 and CDR2 sequences are KGHDR and SFDVKD. With 5 bases removed from V and 5 bases from J, the gap between germline ends came to 11 bases. The CDR3, as DNA: TGTGCCACCAGTGTGGGGTATCAGGAGACCCAGTACTTC. Translated: CATSVGYQETQYF.

The chain joins TRBV4-1 to TRBJ1-4; 8 bases are shared with TRBD1. The junction had 13 bases not matched to a gene; V was cut back by 3 bases and J by 4 bases. The CDR3 has 18 amino acids. The V gene's germline CDR1 is MGHRA and CDR2 YSYEKL. Written as DNA, the CDR3 is TGCGCCAGCAGCCAGGAAGGGACAGGAGGGCCTATTAATGAAAAACTGTTTTTT. It is translated as CASSQEGTGGPINEKLFF.

This clonotype has ten or more counts. The chain recombines TRBV5-1 with TRBJ2-4; D call uncertain. The CDR3 has 16 amino acids. Germline V gene data show CDR1 as SGHRS and CDR2 as YFSETQ. Trimming removed 3 bases at V and 8 bases at J, with 21 bases between. CDR3 loop: CASSSTAWGSVDIQYF. As DNA, the CDR3 is TGCGCCAGCAGCTCTACGGCTTGGGGTTCCGTAGACATTCAGTACTTC.

The chain links TRBV19 to TRBJ2-5; 13 bases map to TRBD2. Unmatched junction bases numbered 4, after V lost 4 bases and J lost 5 bases. Germline V CDR1 and CDR2: LNHDA, SQIVND (reference sequence). CDR3 length: 15 amino acids. In nucleotides, the CDR3 is TGTGCCAGTAGTACGGGACTAGCGGGATTGGAGACCCAGTACTTC. It is translated as CASSTGLAGLETQYF.

V and J are TRBV24-1 and TRBJ1-5; tentatively, D is TRBD1 (6 bases). Trimming stripped 4 bases from V and 0 bases from J, with 15 bases between. The germline gives CDR1 KGHDR, CDR2 SFDVKD. CDR3 length equals 17 residues. The chain's CDR3 is CATSDNTGTPSNQPQHF. The CDR3 DNA follows: TGTGCCACCAGTGACAACACCGGGACACCTAGCAATCAGCCCCAGCATTTT.